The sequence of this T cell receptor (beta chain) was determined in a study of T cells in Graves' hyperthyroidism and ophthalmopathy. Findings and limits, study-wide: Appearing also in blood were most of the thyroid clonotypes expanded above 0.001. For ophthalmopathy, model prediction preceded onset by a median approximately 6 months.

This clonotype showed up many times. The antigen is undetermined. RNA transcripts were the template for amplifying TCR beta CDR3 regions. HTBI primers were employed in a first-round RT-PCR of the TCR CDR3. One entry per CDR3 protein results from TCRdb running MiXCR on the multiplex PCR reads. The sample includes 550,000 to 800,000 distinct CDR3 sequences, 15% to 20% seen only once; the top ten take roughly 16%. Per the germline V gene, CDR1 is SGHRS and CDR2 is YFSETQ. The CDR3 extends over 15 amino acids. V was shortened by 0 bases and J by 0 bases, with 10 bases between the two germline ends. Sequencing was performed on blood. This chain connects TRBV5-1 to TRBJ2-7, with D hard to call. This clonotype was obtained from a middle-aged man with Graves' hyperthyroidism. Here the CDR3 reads CASSLDDRSSYEQYF. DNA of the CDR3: TGCGCCAGCAGCTTGGATGACCGCTCCTCCTACGAGCAGTACTTC.